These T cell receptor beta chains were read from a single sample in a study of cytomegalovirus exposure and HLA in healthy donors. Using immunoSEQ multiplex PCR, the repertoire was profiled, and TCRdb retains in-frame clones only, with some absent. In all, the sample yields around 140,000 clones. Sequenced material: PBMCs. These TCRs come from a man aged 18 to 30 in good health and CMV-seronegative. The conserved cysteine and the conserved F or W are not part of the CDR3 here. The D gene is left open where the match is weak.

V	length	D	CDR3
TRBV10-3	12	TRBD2	AIRDLAGPEEQF
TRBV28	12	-	ASSLSGKTGELF
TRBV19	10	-	ATSGVGQTQY
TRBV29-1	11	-	SVDGEAGNTIY
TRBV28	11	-	ASISGGTYEQY
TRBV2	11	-	ASRDSGQDEQF
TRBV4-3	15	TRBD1	ASSQQGTGGFQETQY
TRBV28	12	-	ASSRDPRREKLF
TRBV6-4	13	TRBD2	ASSRLAGEVDTQY
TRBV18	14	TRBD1	ASSLVVAGGSYEQY
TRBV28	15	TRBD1	ASTMGTGGFVNYGYT
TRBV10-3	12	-	AIMGGSSGNTIY
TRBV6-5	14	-	ASSYSGEGSNQPQH
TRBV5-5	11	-	ASSFSLARELF
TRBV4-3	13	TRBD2	ASSASSLAGKGQY
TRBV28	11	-	ASSLKLNEKLF
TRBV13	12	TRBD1	ASSGQGGGTEAF
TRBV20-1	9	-	SARDQGELF
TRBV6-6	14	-	ASSLLRTDMNTEAF
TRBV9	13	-	ASSVSSGPLYEQY
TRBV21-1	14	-	ASSKAGRLAKNIQY
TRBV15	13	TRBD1	ATSRGQGKGQPQH
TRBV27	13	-	ASSPADGSSYGYT
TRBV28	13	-	ASSPRRVANTEAF
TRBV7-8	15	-	ASSLAMDSGMTQPQH
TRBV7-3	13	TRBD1	ASSPGDSVNYGYT
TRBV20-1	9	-	SASSGGEQY
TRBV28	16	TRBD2	ASSLDRRTSRSTDTQY
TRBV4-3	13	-	ASSPPGHSNYGYT
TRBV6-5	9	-	ASSSMETQY
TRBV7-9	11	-	ASSFRGAREAF
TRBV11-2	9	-	ASSFGGEQY
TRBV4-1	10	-	ASSQAPDTQY
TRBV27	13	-	ASSLRIGGTYEQY
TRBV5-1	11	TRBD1	ASGWTGTNGQY
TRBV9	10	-	ASSVGGGEQY
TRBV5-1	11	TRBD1	ASSLGGTYEQY
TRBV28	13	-	ASSSGGISSYEQY
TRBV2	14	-	ASRYMPPSGANVLT
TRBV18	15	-	ASSPLREPSGANVLT
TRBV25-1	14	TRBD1	ASSDQTGAHYNEQF
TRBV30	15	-	AWSVLGGAGSNQPQH
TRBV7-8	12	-	ASSRGRREGEQY
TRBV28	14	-	ASSLILRDLNTEAF
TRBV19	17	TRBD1	ASTSPSQGARSGANVLT
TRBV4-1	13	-	ASSQEVRGTTEAF
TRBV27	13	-	ASSPTRYGADTQY
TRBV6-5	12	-	ASSYEGFAGGYT
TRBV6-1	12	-	ASSPLGSNQPQH
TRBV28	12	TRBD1	ASSPGTGMEKLF